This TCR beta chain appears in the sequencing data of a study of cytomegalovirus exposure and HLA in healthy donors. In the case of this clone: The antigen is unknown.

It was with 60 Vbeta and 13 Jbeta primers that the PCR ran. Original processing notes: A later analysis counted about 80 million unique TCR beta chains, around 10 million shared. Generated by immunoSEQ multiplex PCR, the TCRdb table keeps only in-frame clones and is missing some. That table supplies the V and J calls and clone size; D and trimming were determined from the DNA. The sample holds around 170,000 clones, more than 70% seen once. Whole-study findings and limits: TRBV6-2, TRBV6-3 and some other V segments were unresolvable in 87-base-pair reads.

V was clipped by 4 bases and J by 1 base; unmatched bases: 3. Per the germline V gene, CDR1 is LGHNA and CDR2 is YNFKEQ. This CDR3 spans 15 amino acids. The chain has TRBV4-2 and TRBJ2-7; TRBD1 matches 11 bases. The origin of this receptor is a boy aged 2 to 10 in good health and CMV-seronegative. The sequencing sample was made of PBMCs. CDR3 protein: CASSLRDRGSYEQYF. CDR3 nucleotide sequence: TGTGCCAGCAGCCTCCGGGACAGGGGGTCCTACGAGCAGTACTTC.